Below are 9 T cell receptor beta chains sequenced from a single sample in a study of cytomegalovirus exposure and HLA in healthy donors. Assay used: immunoSEQ multiplex PCR; TCRdb lists only in-frame clones, some missing. The sample gives some 180,000 clones, around nine tenths of which show up once; 6% to 8.5% is in the top ten. Material: PBMCs. The source is a man aged 30 to 45 in good health and CMV-seropositive.

This clone is a singleton in its sample. The chain joins TRBV9 to TRBJ2-1, with D possibly called TRBD1 or TRBD2 (6 bases each). Per germline, CDR1 SGDLS and CDR2 YYNGEE. The CDR3 runs 15 residues. V shed 0 bases and J shed 6 bases, with 13 bases lying between them. CDR3 sequence: CASSVDGGFGNEQFF. The CDR3 nucleotides are TGTGCCAGCAGCGTAGACGGGGGCTTTGGCAATGAGCAGTTCTTC.

The chain joins TRBV19 to TRBJ1-1; 11 bases are shared with TRBD1. V lost 6 bases, J lost 8 bases, and 14 bases stayed unmatched. CDR1 is LNHDA and CDR2 is SQIVND in the germline V gene (reference sequence). The CDR3 loop spans 16 amino acids. Here the CDR3 DNA reads TGTGCCAGTAGCCGACCTCCGGACAGGGGGCCCGGGGAAGCTTTCTTT. It translates to CASSRPPDRGPGEAFF. The full variable domain, in which reference TRBV19 and TRBJ1-1 provide the parts outside the CDR3, is DGGITQSPKYLFRKEGQNVTLSCEQNLNHDAMYWYRQDPGQGLRLIYYSQIVNDFQKGDIAEGYSVSREKKESFPLTVTSAQKNPTAFYLCASSRPPDRGPGEAFFGQGTRLTVV.

This chain joins TRBV25-1 and TRBJ2-7; perhaps TRBD1 as D (6 bases). Trimming left V 3 bases short and J 7 bases short, with 16 bases between. This CDR3 comprises 14 residues. The germline V gene encodes CDR1 MGHDK and CDR2 SYGVNS. This CDR3 is CASSEGNRDTEQYF. DNA for the CDR3: TGTGCCAGCAGTGAGGGAAACAGGGATACGGAGCAGTACTTC.

This rearrangement joins TRBV5-6 to TRBJ1-3, with D maybe TRBD1 (6 bases). V lost 4 bases and J lost 0, with 17 bases in between. CDR1 is SGHDT, CDR2 YYEEEE, per germline. This CDR3 region has 17 residues. CDR3 DNA: TGTGCCAGCAGCCGTTACTCCGGGACATCCTCTGGAAACACCATATATTTT. Its protein product is CASSRYSGTSSGNTIYF.

This clone was detected only once. The chain uses TRBV11-2 and TRBJ1-1; 9 bases are shared with TRBD1. The V segment lost 4 bases and the J segment 3 bases; nucleotides outside the gene matches: 3. The CDR3 spans 14 residues. Per germline, CDR1 SGHAT and CDR2 FQNNGV. Here the CDR3 reads CASSSQGAYTEAFF. In nucleotides, the CDR3 is TGTGCCAGCAGCTCACAGGGGGCTTACACTGAAGCTTTCTTT.

In DNA form, the CDR3 reads TGTGCCAGCAGCTTAGGGTCAGGAGTCAGAGGCTACACCTTC. Translated, it gives CASSLGSGVRGYTF. The chain recombines TRBV11-3 with TRBJ1-2; D is unclear. The germline V gene encodes CDR1 SGHNT and CDR2 YENEEA. The CDR3 runs to 14 residues. Trimming removed 1 base from V and 8 bases from J, with 14 bases in between.

J is TRBJ1-2 and V is TRBV27, with D possibly matching TRBD1 (6 bases). This CDR3 is 12 amino acids long. With 7 bases removed from V and 3 bases from J, the gap between germline ends came to 9 bases. CDR1 is MNHEY and CDR2 is SMNVEV in the germline V gene (reference sequence). This CDR3 reads CASKGEDYGYTF. CDR3 coding DNA: TGTGCCAGCAAGGGGGAAGACTATGGCTACACCTTC.

The V gene is TRBV6-1, the J gene TRBJ2-2; D ambiguous. V was cut by 5 bases and J by 4 bases, with 11 bases left in between. Germline assignment: CDR1 MNHNS and CDR2 SASEGT. This CDR3 region has 14 residues. This CDR3 reads CASSLGQLTGELFF. The DNA for the CDR3 is TGTGCCAGCAGTTTGGGTCAGCTCACCGGGGAGCTGTTTTTT.

The gene calls are TRBV6-4 and TRBJ2-1; TRBD1 aligns across 7 bases. CDR1 and CDR2 from the germline V gene are MRHNA and SNTAGT. This CDR3 contains 14 residues. The junction had 7 bases not matched to a gene; V was cut back by 3 bases and J by 8 bases. This CDR3 is CASSEGQLVDEQFF. The CDR3 DNA follows: TGTGCCAGCAGTGAGGGACAGTTGGTCGATGAGCAGTTCTTC.